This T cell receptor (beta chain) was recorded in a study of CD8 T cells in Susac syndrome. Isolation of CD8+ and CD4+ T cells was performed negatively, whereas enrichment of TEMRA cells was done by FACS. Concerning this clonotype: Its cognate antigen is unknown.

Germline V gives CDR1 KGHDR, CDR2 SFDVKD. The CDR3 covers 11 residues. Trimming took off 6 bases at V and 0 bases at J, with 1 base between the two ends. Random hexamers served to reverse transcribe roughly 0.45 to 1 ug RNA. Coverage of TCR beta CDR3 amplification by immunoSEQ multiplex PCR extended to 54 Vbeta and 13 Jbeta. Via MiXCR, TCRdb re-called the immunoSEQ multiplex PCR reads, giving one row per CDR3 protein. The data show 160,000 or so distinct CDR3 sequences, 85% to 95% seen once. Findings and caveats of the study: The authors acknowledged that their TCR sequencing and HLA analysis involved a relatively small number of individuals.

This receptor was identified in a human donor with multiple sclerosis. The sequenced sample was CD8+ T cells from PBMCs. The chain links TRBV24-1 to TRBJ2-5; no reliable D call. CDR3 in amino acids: CATSYQETQYF. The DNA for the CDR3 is TGTGCCACCAGTTACCAAGAGACCCAGTACTTC.